This T cell receptor (beta chain) comes out of a study of cytomegalovirus exposure and HLA in healthy donors. Turning to the study itself: Prior work identified around 120 million unique TCR beta sequences in approximately 180 million T cells.

Use of 60 Vbeta and 13 Jbeta primers characterized the PCR. Sequenced by immunoSEQ multiplex PCR; TCRdb stores in-frame clones only, minus some. In the table there are some 150,000 clones, approximately 76% of which are singletons. Broader study findings: A highly shared variant cluster was judged a likely technical artifact. Productive rates of about 90% or about 30% were seen for most TCR beta V segments in an earlier analysis.

Concerning this clone: The antigen is unknown.

The germline CDR1 and CDR2 sequences are MNHNS and SASEGT. The CDR3 sequence is 16 residues long. V shed 4 bases and J 0 bases; nucleotides not matched to a gene: 6. Sequenced input: PBMCs. This sequence was found in a man aged 60 to 69 in good health and CMV-seronegative. The V gene is TRBV6-1, the J gene TRBJ1-3, with 7 bases identical to TRBD1. For the CDR3, the DNA is TGTGCCAGCAGTGTTCCGGGACAGCTCTCTGGAAACACCATATATTTT. Its translation is CASSVPGQLSGNTIYF.